This T cell receptor (beta chain) was sequenced during a study of PD-1 blockade in classical Hodgkin lymphoma (dated by TCRdb to between 2020 and 2021). Regarding the complete study: Nivolumab dosing was 3 mg/kg intravenously every 2 weeks, continuing until either disease progression or unacceptable toxicity. To define a peripheral blood immune signature of response to PD-1 blockade in classical Hodgkin lymphoma, the study combined TCR beta sequencing with CyTOF. Overall results and qualifications from the work: Among trial patients, those achieving complete response had baseline diversity similar to that of newly diagnosed patients, while diversity was significantly lower in partial responders and progressors. Baseline TCR diversity was reported to be lower in newly diagnosed patients than in healthy donors, and even lower in relapsed/refractory patients. Patients starting nivolumab less than 1 year after ASCT had lower diversity and were excluded from later analyses to avoid confounding by immune reconstitution. Only a single clinical trial cohort was studied, and what caused the repertoire differences, possibly disease activity or prior therapy, remained undefined. A significant rise by C4D1 was seen in CD4+ but not CD8+ TCR diversity (p=0.0027 vs p=0.16), with the rise being most apparent in complete responders (p=0.02).

The Qiagen DNeasy kit was used to extract genomic DNA both from unsorted PBMCs and from the negatively selected CD4+ and CD8+ fractions. Amplification of TCR beta CDR3 regions was done by immunoSEQ multiplex PCR with primers that anneal to V and J segments. A synthetic immune receptor repertoire was used to minimize amplification bias, and remaining bias was computationally removed after sequencing. Per the authors' processing: Custom Python scripts were used to quantify repertoire diversity as the Shannon entropy index. Unsorted, CD4+ and CD8+ repertoires were examined separately, except in combined analyses, for which CD4+ and CD8+ sequences were merged in silico. A clone was considered expanded if an increase in frequency of at least 2-fold after treatment relative to C1D1 was found, and a pseudocount of 0.5 was applied to clones undetected at baseline. Singleton clones were defined as clones with 0 or 1 copy at C1D1, and non-singleton clones were defined as clones with 2 or more copies. Clones expanded in unsorted samples were labelled as CD4+, CD8+ or unknown by matching protein sequences in sorted samples from the same patient. Wilcoxon tests were applied to paired samples to test diversity changes from C1D1 to C4D1. In its TCRdb copy, this immuneACCESS table keeps in-frame sequences only and misses some clones. Where compared with another copy, unresolved V genes explain less than half of these, and the others have no known cause. V and J calls and clone size follow that table, whereas D and trimming were derived from the DNA. The sample includes about 100,000 clones, with about 89% observed a single time. Around 6.6% of the sample rests with the top ten.

The time point label for this specimen denotes: cycle 2 day 1 (C2D1) of nivolumab. Relapse after autologous stem cell transplantation had occurred in all trial patients, and cohorts A, B and C were distinguished by prior brentuximab vedotin exposure. The trial cohort comprised a few dozen patients with relapsed/refractory classical Hodgkin lymphoma whose best overall responses were complete response, partial response or progressive disease. Single-agent nivolumab was administered to trial patients in the multi-cohort phase II CheckMate 205 trial. An independent review committee assessed best overall response using the 2007 International Working Group response criteria. Trial PBMCs were collected immediately before nivolumab initiation (C1D1) and during therapy at cycle 2 day 1 and cycle 4 day 1. Peripheral blood was collected in 8 mL Vacutainer Cell Preparation Tubes, from which PBMCs were isolated by centrifugation and then cryopreserved.

There are 13 amino acids in the CDR3, from cysteine to phenylalanine inclusive. The retained sequence is limited to the CDR3, 39 bases, with the frame set at the first base. Looking up the germline V gene yields CDR1 LGHNT and CDR2 FRNRAP. The germline ends are 5 bases apart after V is trimmed by 1 base and J by 3 bases. With respect to this clone: What this receptor recognizes is not known. No much larger clone is present one base from it, and per-base qualities are unavailable.

The chain is encoded by TRBV12-5 joined to TRBJ2-3, with no confident D gene call. The sequence was collected from a human donor with classical Hodgkin lymphoma. This sample comprised peripheral blood mononuclear cells (PBMCs), obtained before the second cycle of nivolumab. The encoded CDR3 is CASGLGATDTQYF. The bases are TGTGCTAGTGGTTTGGGGGCGACAGATACGCAGTATTTT.